This T cell receptor (beta chain) emerged from a study of cytomegalovirus exposure and HLA in healthy donors. With 7 bases removed from V and 2 bases from J, the gap between germline ends came to 12 bases. Germline lookup yields CDR1 MNHEY and CDR2 SMNVEV (reference sequence). The CDR3 extends over 13 amino acids. It was with 60 Vbeta and 13 Jbeta primers that the PCR ran. Sequenced by immunoSEQ multiplex PCR; TCRdb stores in-frame clones only, minus some. This sample has 250,000 to 350,000 clones; roughly 90% occur once, and the top ten carry roughly 2.3%. Sample: PBMCs. This sequence was found in a woman under 30 in good health and CMV-seronegative. The J gene is TRBJ2-7, the V gene TRBV27; possibly TRBD2 for D (6 bases). The CDR3 here is CASKGLPAYEQYF. The CDR3 DNA reads as TGTGCCAGCAAGGGACTCCCAGCCTACGAGCAGTACTTC.